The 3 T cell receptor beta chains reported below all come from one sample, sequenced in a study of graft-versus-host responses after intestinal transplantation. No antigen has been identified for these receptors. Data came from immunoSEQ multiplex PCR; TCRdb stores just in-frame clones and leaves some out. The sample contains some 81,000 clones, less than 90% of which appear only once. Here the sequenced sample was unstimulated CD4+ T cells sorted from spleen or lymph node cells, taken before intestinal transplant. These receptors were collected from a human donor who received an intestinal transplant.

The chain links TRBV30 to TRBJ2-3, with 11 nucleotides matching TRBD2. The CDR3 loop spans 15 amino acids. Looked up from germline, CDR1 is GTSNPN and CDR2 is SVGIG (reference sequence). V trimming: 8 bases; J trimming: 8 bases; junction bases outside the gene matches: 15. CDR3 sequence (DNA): TGTGCCCGTAGCGGGGGGGCTCTCTTACCCCTTACGCAGTATTTT. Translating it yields CARSGGALLPLTQYF.

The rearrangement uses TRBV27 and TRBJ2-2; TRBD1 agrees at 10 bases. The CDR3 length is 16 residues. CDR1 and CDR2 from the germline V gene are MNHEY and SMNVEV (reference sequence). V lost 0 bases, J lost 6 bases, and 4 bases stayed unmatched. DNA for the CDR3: TGTGCCAGCAGTTTATCGAGGACAGGGGGGGCCGGGGAGCTGTTTTTT. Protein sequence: CASSLSRTGGAGELFF.

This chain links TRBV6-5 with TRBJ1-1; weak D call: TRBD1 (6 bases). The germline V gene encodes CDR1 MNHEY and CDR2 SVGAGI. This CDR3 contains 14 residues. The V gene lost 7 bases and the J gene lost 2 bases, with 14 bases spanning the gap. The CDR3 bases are TGTGCCAGCACCAGGGGCATAAGTAACACTGAAGCTTTCTTT. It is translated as CASTRGISNTEAFF.